This TCR beta chain was sequenced during a study of regulatory T cells in long-lasting Graves disease. Points from the study as a whole: Clonotypes that were public and shared totalled 2,741 in persistent patients versus 966 in new patients. Persistent Graves' patients showed reduced TCR diversity versus newly diagnosed patients.

Time point indicated: persistent/refractory GD, antithyroid drugs over 5 years with positive TRAb. The TCR library was made from RNA extracted from PBMCs. The patients were enrolled through endocrinology in Xi'an, China. An approximately 10-milliliter sample of peripheral blood was drawn into EDTA tubes. This clonotype was recorded at least ten times. The antigen remains unidentified. The germline V gene encodes CDR1 MNHNS and CDR2 SASEGT. V was shortened by 5 bases and J by 4 bases, with 12 bases between the two germline ends. The CDR3 is 14 amino acids. Combining iRepertoire HTBI primers with Arm-PCR of CDR3 regions, the authors built TCR beta libraries. One entry per CDR3 protein, called by TCRdb with MiXCR from the multiplex PCR reads. The sample consists of a few hundred thousand distinct CDR3 sequences, approximately 23% of them appearing once.

The rearrangement links TRBV6-1 to TRBJ1-5, with D possibly being TRBD1 (5 bases). This specimen consisted of peripheral blood mononuclear cells (PBMCs), obtained when the disease was refractory, from a patient treated with antithyroid drugs. The receptor was derived from a female donor with Graves disease. The CDR3, as DNA: TGTGCCAGCAGTCCGTATGAGGGGAATCAGCCCCAGCATTTT. Protein: CASSPYEGNQPQHF.